The next 10 T cell receptor beta chains were all read from a single sample in a study of identifying expanded T cells in peripheral blood (dated by TCRdb to between 2018 and 2021). Library construction relied on the immunoSEQ multiplex PCR assay. In TCRdb, the immuneACCESS table is reduced to in-frame sequences with V and J assigned. These tables do not hold every clone; where another copy was compared, an unresolved V gene accounts for under half, and the others remain unexplained. Recorded for this sample are 83,000 or so clones; roughly 90% of them occurred a single time. The top ten constitute around 4% of the sample. The specimen was blood. These receptors all come from a person aged 18 to 75 in good health.

The V gene is TRBV9, the J gene TRBJ2-1, with 10 bases lining up with TRBD1. V dropped 3 bases and J dropped 7; count of bases not matched to a gene: 7. Germline V gene sequence: CDR1 SGDLS, CDR2 YYNGEE. This CDR3 is built from 15 residues. The chain's CDR3 is CASSARTGGRNEQFF. The CDR3 DNA follows: TGTGCCAGCAGCGCCAGGACAGGGGGAAGGAATGAGCAGTTCTTC.

This chain uses TRBV27 with TRBJ1-2, with D possibly TRBD1 on 5 matching bases. The V end lost 2 bases, the J end lost 4 bases, and 14 bases lay between the germline ends. Germline CDR1 reads MNHEY; CDR2 reads SMNVEV (reference sequence). The CDR3 is 15 amino acids. As DNA, the CDR3 is TGTGCCAGCAGTTTACGGCAGGGTAGTATCTATGGCTACACCTTC. Translation gives CASSLRQGSIYGYTF.

The chain carries TRBV9 and TRBJ1-1; no clear D gene. Germline lookup yields CDR1 SGDLS and CDR2 YYNGEE. V dropped 0 bases and J dropped 1 base, with 10 bases sitting between them. The CDR3 is 15 residues long. In DNA, the CDR3 is TGTGCCAGCAGCGTAGGAGCTGAGCAGAACACTGAAGCTTTCTTT. Its protein is CASSVGAEQNTEAFF.

This chain uses TRBV4-2 with TRBJ1-4, with D possibly matching TRBD1 (6 bases). CDR3 length equals 18 residues. Trimming pared 0 bases from V and 7 bases from J, leaving 21 bases between. CDR1 is LGHNA and CDR2 is YNFKEQ in the germline V gene. CDR3 in amino acids: CASSQDGGGGAKSEKLFF. Here the CDR3 DNA reads TGTGCCAGCAGCCAAGATGGTGGAGGGGGGGCGAAGAGTGAAAAACTGTTTTTT.

The rearrangement joins TRBV6-5 to TRBJ2-2; tentatively, D is TRBD1 (6 bases). Trimming took 3 bases from V and 3 from J, leaving 14 bases between them. The CDR3 extends over 16 amino acids. The germline V gene has CDR1 MNHEY and CDR2 SVGAGI. In nucleotides, the CDR3 is TGTGCCAGCAGTTATCTACTGGACAGCCACACCGGGGAGCTGTTTTTT. This gives the protein CASSYLLDSHTGELFF.

CDR3 amino acids: CASSPGTGAGSPLHF. The CDR3 nucleotides are TGTGCCAGCTCACCAGGGACGGGTGCTGGTTCACCCCTCCACTTT. This sequence joins TRBV18 and TRBJ1-6; D is possibly TRBD1 (5 bases). CDR1 and CDR2 from the germline V gene are KGHSH and LQKENI. Trimming took off 2 bases at V and 9 bases at J, with 14 bases between the two ends. The CDR3 has 15 residues.

This clone showed up just a few times. The chain combines TRBV19 with TRBJ1-2, with D possibly being TRBD1 (6 bases). V lost 10 bases, J lost 5 bases, and 20 bases lay in between. CDR1 is LNHDA and CDR2 is SQIVND in the germline V gene (reference sequence). The CDR3 contains 14 residues. CDR3 protein: CATLRQESLYGYTF. The CDR3 DNA follows: TGTGCCACCTTACGACAGGAGTCTCTTTATGGCTACACCTTC.

The chain recombines TRBV5-8 with TRBJ1-5; 7 nucleotides align to TRBD1. J was trimmed by 1 base and V by 1 base; bases with no gene match: 8. The CDR3 totals 17 residues. Per the germline V gene, CDR1 is SGHTS and CDR2 is YDEGEE. CDR3 sequence (DNA): TGTGCCAGCAGCTTGCGCCCAGGGGGTATGAGCAATCAGCCCCAGCATTTT. Translating it yields CASSLRPGGMSNQPQHF.

The chain carries TRBV4-1 and TRBJ2-7; TRBD1 aligns across 7 bases. In germline, CDR1 is MGHRA, CDR2 YSYEKL. This CDR3 is 16 amino acids long. The trim removed 4 bases at V and 4 bases at J, leaving 13 bases unmatched. CDR3 residues: CASSPTGASPSYEQYF. The DNA of the CDR3 is TGCGCCAGCAGCCCAACAGGGGCGAGCCCCTCTTACGAGCAGTACTTC.

CDR3 region: CASSVGQGASNEKLFF. The DNA for the CDR3 is TGTGCCAGCAGCGTAGGCCAGGGGGCTAGTAATGAAAAACTGTTTTTT. This chain links TRBV9 with TRBJ1-4; 8 bases are shared with TRBD1. CDR3 length equals 16 residues. Germline trimming cut 0 bases from V and 4 bases from J; bases unmatched to any gene: 5. The germline V gene has CDR1 SGDLS and CDR2 YYNGEE.